This section outlines one T cell receptor (beta chain) sequence together with its context. Only a few counts were recorded for this clonotype. The specificity of this receptor is unknown. The sample holds no much larger clone one base away, and base qualities are not on file. This entry belongs to a study of T cell repertoires in cytomegalovirus infection (dated 2019 in TCRdb). For the study in its entirety: Donor HLA type was relevant to the analysis, as public TCR beta signatures indicated carriage of CMV infection together with the matching HLA type.

Overall study results and their limits: In the ex vivo response, HLA-C-restricted CMV-specific TCR beta clonotypes were dominant, and in two of eight donors the single most frequent clonotype came from this HLA-C-restricted group. In both this cohort and an independent roughly 360-donor cohort, the cumulative frequency of public TCR beta family members distinguished carriers of CMV infection plus the relevant HLA type.

The germline V gene gives CDR1 as LGHNT and CDR2 as FRNRAP. V is cut by 2 bases and J by 2 bases, and the space between the germline ends is 16 bases. Counted from cysteine to phenylalanine, this CDR3 has 16 amino acids. The kept DNA is CDR3 alone, 48 bases in frame from the first base. Sequencing instrument: Illumina HiSeq 1500. TCRdb reprocessed the public reads (quality trimming at Q25 with fastp, clone calling with MiXCR) and kept in-frame beta chains. CDR3 protein duplicates are merged, each entry listing the most common genes and DNA. Counted in this sample were 450,000 to 550,000 distinct CDR3 sequences; approximately 17% of them appeared once. The ten largest clones add up to under 30% of the sample.

The sample comprised CD8+ T cells from PBMCs. The clonotype was recovered from a human donor in good health (CMV status not recorded). Some clones in this sample may be carry-over from other donors' samples. The rearranged segments are TRBV12-5 and TRBJ2-7; TRBD1 is a weak D gene call, 6 bases matching. The CDR3 reads CASGLTLDRSTYEQYF. DNA sequence: TGTGCTAGTGGTTTGACCCTCGACAGGTCCACCTACGAGCAGTACTTC.